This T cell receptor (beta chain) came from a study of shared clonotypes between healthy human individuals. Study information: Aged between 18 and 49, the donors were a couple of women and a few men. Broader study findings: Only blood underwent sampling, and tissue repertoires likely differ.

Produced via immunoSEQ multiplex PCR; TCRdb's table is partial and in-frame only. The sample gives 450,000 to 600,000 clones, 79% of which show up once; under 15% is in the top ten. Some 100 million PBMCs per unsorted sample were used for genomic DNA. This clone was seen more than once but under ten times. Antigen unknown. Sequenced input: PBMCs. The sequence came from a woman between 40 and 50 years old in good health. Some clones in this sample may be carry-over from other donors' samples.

CDR3 sequence reads: CASSQSTDTQYF. For the CDR3, the DNA is TGTGCCAGCAGCCAGTCCACAGATACGCAGTATTTT. The rearrangement joins TRBV4-2 to TRBJ2-3; D is unresolved. Between the trimmed V and J ends, which lost 3 bases and 2 bases, there was a span of 3 bases. This CDR3 contains 12 residues. From germline, CDR1 is LGHNA and CDR2 YNFKEQ.